These 24 T cell receptor beta chains were all obtained from the same sample, sequenced in a study of shared clonotypes between healthy human individuals. Using immunoSEQ multiplex PCR, the repertoire was profiled, and TCRdb retains in-frame clones only, with some absent. Here the sample spans some 660,000 clones, approximately 73% being singletons. The sample was memory CD4+ T cells sorted from blood. Sample subset: CD45RA-negative fraction. The source of these receptors is a young woman in good health.

The chain's CDR3 is CASSPPTGVRTEAFF. Written as DNA, the CDR3 is TGTGCCAGCAGCCCCCCGACAGGGGTGAGGACTGAAGCTTTCTTT. J is TRBJ1-1 and V is TRBV5-6; the match to TRBD1 covers 8 bases. J was trimmed by 5 bases and V by 4 bases; bases with no gene match: 10. Per the germline V gene, CDR1 is SGHDT and CDR2 is YYEEEE. The CDR3 has 15 amino acids.

This chain joins TRBV5-5 and TRBJ2-2, with TRBD1 matching 9 bases. CDR1 and CDR2 from the germline V gene are SGHKS and YYEKEE (reference sequence). The CDR3 is 16 amino acids. J lost 5 bases, V lost 0 bases, and 5 bases had no gene match. The CDR3 coding sequence is TGTGCCAGCAGCTTGGGGGACAGGGCTATAACCGGGGAGCTGTTTTTT. This codes for CASSLGDRAITGELFF.

The V call is TRBV28, the J call TRBJ2-5; D not resolved. V was cut by 4 bases and J by 4 bases, with 10 bases left in between. The length of the CDR3 is 13 residues. Per the germline V gene, CDR1 is MDHEN and CDR2 is SYDVKM. The CDR3 loop reads CASSSSMLETQYF. CDR3 DNA sequence: TGTGCCAGCAGTTCCTCAATGCTAGAGACCCAGTACTTC.

This clone was seen a handful of times. This chain joins TRBV2 and TRBJ1-5; D is possibly TRBD1 (5 bases). The CDR3 extends over 15 amino acids. Germline loops: CDR1 SNHLY, CDR2 FYNNEI. Trimming took 3 bases from V and 2 from J, leaving 11 bases between them. For the CDR3, the DNA is TGTGCCAGCAGTGACGTGGGGCTTGGCAATCAGCCCCAGCATTTT. This codes for CASSDVGLGNQPQHF.

The V call is TRBV14, the J call TRBJ2-1, with 7 bases lining up with TRBD1. Trimming cost V 3 bases and J 7 bases; bases outside gene matches: 9. The CDR3 spans 15 residues. Germline V gene data show CDR1 as SGHDN and CDR2 as FVKESK. DNA for the CDR3: TGTGCCAGCAGCCAGATCAGGGGGACACGGAATGAGCAGTTCTTC. Translation: CASSQIRGTRNEQFF.

The genes are TRBV11-2 and TRBJ1-2; 9 nucleotides match TRBD1. The CDR3 loop spans 14 amino acids. V trimming: 5 bases; J trimming: 7 bases; junction bases outside the gene matches: 8. Germline lookup yields CDR1 SGHAT and CDR2 FQNNGV. As DNA, the CDR3 is TGTGCCAGCAGCGCGGGACAGGGCCACTTTGGCTACACCTTC. It specifies CASSAGQGHFGYTF.

This clone has just a few counts. The V gene is TRBV5-4, the J gene TRBJ2-5; 9 bases line up with TRBD1. The CDR3 runs 17 residues. CDR1 is SGHNT and CDR2 is YYREEE in the germline V gene (reference sequence). V trimming: 3 bases; J trimming: 5 bases; junction bases outside the gene matches: 14. The DNA for the CDR3 is TGTGCCAGCAGCTGGAACCCGGGACAGGGAGGTGGGGAGACCCAGTACTTC. Its translation: CASSWNPGQGGGETQYF.

This clone was seen more than once but under ten times. V usage is TRBV18 and J usage is TRBJ1-2; TRBD1 is a possible D gene (5 bases). The germline gives CDR1 KGHSH, CDR2 LQKENI. V gave up 2 bases and J gave up 6 bases, with 13 bases separating them. CDR3 length equals 14 residues. The CDR3, as DNA: TGTGCCAGCTCACCATGGCAGGGTGAGGATGGCTACACCTTC. Protein sequence: CASSPWQGEDGYTF.

The chain has TRBV2 and TRBJ1-5; no clear D. V was pared by 3 bases and J by 4 bases, with 10 bases between. Germline values: CDR1 SNHLY, CDR2 FYNNEI. The CDR3 is 14 amino acids. CDR3 sequence: CASSDIGGNQPQHF. The DNA of the CDR3 is TGTGCCAGCAGTGACATCGGAGGGAATCAGCCCCAGCATTTT.

J is TRBJ1-1 and V is TRBV9; D uncertain. Trimming took 4 bases from V and 1 from J, leaving 17 bases between them. This CDR3 region has 16 residues. The germline V gene has CDR1 SGDLS and CDR2 YYNGEE. CDR3 nucleotides: TGTGCCAGCAGCCCCCGCTTGGACCCAGGGAACACTGAAGCTTTCTTT. This encodes CASSPRLDPGNTEAFF.

This clone appeared once. The V gene is TRBV5-1, the J gene TRBJ2-7, with 10 positions matching TRBD2. J lost 4 bases, V lost 0 bases, and 7 bases had no gene match. Germline CDR1 is SGHRS and CDR2 is YFSETQ. The CDR3 extends over 16 amino acids. CDR3 sequence (DNA): TGCGCCAGCAGCTTGGTCCTAGCGGGAGCCCGTTACGAGCAGTACTTC. Protein sequence: CASSLVLAGARYEQYF. Complete variable domain (other parts from reference TRBV5-1 and TRBJ2-7): KAGVTQTPRYLIKTRGQQVTLSCSPISGHRSVSWYQQTPGQGLQFLFEYFSETQRNKGNFPGRFSGRQFSNSRSEMNVSTLELGDSALYLCASSLVLAGARYEQYFGPGTRLTVT.

This clone has just one count. The same CDR3 also results from other DNA sequences found in this sample. V usage is TRBV5-1 and J usage is TRBJ2-3; possible D gene TRBD2, 6 bases. Germline V gene lookup returns CDR1 SGHRS and CDR2 YFSETQ. CDR3 length equals 15 residues. The ends were cut back, 0 bases at V and 0 bases at J, with 8 bases in the middle. In nucleotides, the CDR3 is TGCGCCAGCAGCTTGGCGGGAGAAAGCACAGATACGCAGTATTTT. This codes for CASSLAGESTDTQYF.

This chain links TRBV15 with TRBJ2-2; no firm D call. Germline CDR1 LNHNV, CDR2 YYDKDF (reference sequence). With 1 base removed from V and 3 bases from J, the gap between germline ends came to 12 bases. CDR3 length equals 16 residues. CDR3 nucleotide sequence: TGTGCCACCAGCAGAGTTTATACGGCTTACACCGGGGAGCTGTTTTTT. This translates into CATSRVYTAYTGELFF.

This clone was counted a few times. The chain carries TRBV29-1 and TRBJ1-5; D gene unclear. Looked up from germline, CDR1 is SQVTM and CDR2 is ANQGSEA. V dropped 2 bases and J dropped 3 bases, with 8 bases sitting between them. The CDR3 contains 13 residues. The CDR3 coding sequence is TGCAGCGTTGAAACAGAGAACAATCAGCCCCAGCATTTT. This translates into CSVETENNQPQHF. Full variable domain (outside the CDR3, taken from reference TRBV29-1 and TRBJ1-5): SAVISQKPSRDICQRGTSLTIQCQVDSQVTMMFWYRQQPGQSLTLIATANQGSEATYESGFVIDKFPISRPNLTFSTLTVSNMSPEDSSIYLCSVETENNQPQHFGDGTRLSIL.

The rearrangement joins TRBV15 to TRBJ2-5; 9 nucleotides agree with TRBD2. Germline CDR1 is LNHNV and CDR2 is YYDKDF (reference sequence). V lost 2 bases and J lost 2; bases outside the gene matches: 6. The CDR3 has 16 amino acids. CDR3 DNA: TGTGCCACCAGCAGAATGCTAGCGGGGACACAAGAGACCCAGTACTTC. Residues: CATSRMLAGTQETQYF. Full variable domain (rest looked up from reference TRBV15 and TRBJ2-5): DAMVIQNPRYQVTQFGKPVTLSCSQTLNHNVMYWYQQKSSQAPKLLFHYYDKDFNNEADTPDNFQSRRPNTSFCFLDIRSPGLGDTAMYLCATSRMLAGTQETQYFGPGTRLLVL.

This clone was seen once. The rearrangement uses TRBV5-5 and TRBJ2-2, with TRBD2 identical over 10 bases. V dropped 4 bases and J dropped 0; count of bases not matched to a gene: 9. The CDR3 is 18 amino acids. CDR1 is SGHKS, CDR2 YYEKEE, per germline (reference sequence). The CDR3 DNA is TGTGCCAGCAGCCGACCAGGGACTAGCGCGACGAACACCGGGGAGCTGTTTTTT. It specifies CASSRPGTSATNTGELFF.

The rearrangement uses TRBV6-5 and TRBJ2-7; tentatively, D is TRBD1 (5 bases). The germline gives CDR1 MNHEY, CDR2 SVGAGI. The CDR3 totals 15 residues. V lost 3 bases and J lost 4, with 16 bases in between. CDR3 sequence reads: CASSYTGWKGYEQYF. For the CDR3, the DNA is TGTGCCAGCAGTTATACAGGATGGAAGGGATACGAGCAGTACTTC.

Notes on this clone: The sample holds other DNA sequences that translate to the same CDR3. The V call is TRBV5-1, the J call TRBJ2-5; D remains unclear. V was shortened by 3 bases and J by 5 bases, with 5 bases between the two germline ends. The germline gives CDR1 SGHRS, CDR2 YFSETQ. This CDR3 region has 11 residues. Written as DNA, the CDR3 is TGCGCCAGCAGCTCACAGGAGACCCAGTACTTC. Translation: CASSSQETQYF.

This chain links TRBV6-5 with TRBJ1-1, with 8 bases that match TRBD1. Germline loops: CDR1 MNHEY, CDR2 SVGAGI. CDR3 length equals 14 residues. V trimming: 2 bases; J trimming: 3 bases; junction bases outside the gene matches: 2. In nucleotides, the CDR3 is TGTGCCAGCAGTTACCAGGGACAGGACACTGAAGCTTTCTTT. Residues: CASSYQGQDTEAFF.

The chain carries TRBV29-1 and TRBJ1-1, with D perhaps matching TRBD1 (5 bases). V was pared by 4 bases and J by 3 bases, with 6 bases between. This CDR3 spans 11 amino acids. CDR1 is SQVTM and CDR2 is ANQGSEA in the germline V gene. CDR3 sequence (DNA): TGCAGCGTTGTAGGGGACACTGAAGCTTTCTTT. It is translated as CSVVGDTEAFF. The full variable domain, with the rest looked up from reference TRBV29-1 and TRBJ1-1, is SAVISQKPSRDICQRGTSLTIQCQVDSQVTMMFWYRQQPGQSLTLIATANQGSEATYESGFVIDKFPISRPNLTFSTLTVSNMSPEDSSIYLCSVVGDTEAFFGQGTRLTVV.

The J gene is TRBJ2-1, the V gene TRBV11-2, with 15 nucleotides matching TRBD2. The CDR3 length is 15 residues. Germline CDR1 and CDR2: SGHAT and FQNNGV. Trimming took 6 bases from V and 9 from J; bases not matched to a gene: 6. The chain's CDR3 is CASRGLAGGFFEQFF. CDR3 DNA sequence: TGTGCCAGCAGGGGACTAGCGGGAGGCTTCTTTGAGCAGTTCTTC.

This chain connects TRBV20-1 to TRBJ2-7; D gene ambiguous. The CDR3 has 11 residues. Germline CDR1 is DFQATT and CDR2 is SNEGSKA (reference sequence). V was pared by 2 bases and J by 1 base, with 3 bases between. The CDR3 region has the DNA TGCAGTGCTAGAAATTCCTACGAGCAGTACTTC. This codes for CSARNSYEQYF.

This clone was seen once. The chain combines TRBV11-2 with TRBJ1-5; tentative D call: TRBD1 (5 bases). Germline loops: CDR1 SGHAT, CDR2 FQNNGV. CDR3 size: 16 residues. With 5 bases removed from V and 4 bases from J, the gap between germline ends came to 18 bases. As DNA, the CDR3 is TGTGCCAGCAGCCCGGGACCGGACTTACATAATCAGCCCCAGCATTTT. Its translation: CASSPGPDLHNQPQHF.

The rearrangement joins TRBV9 to TRBJ2-6; 7 bases match TRBD1. The V gene's germline CDR1 is SGDLS and CDR2 YYNGEE. The V gene end was trimmed by 0 bases and the J gene end by 4 bases; junction bases not matched to a gene: 4. This CDR3 is 16 amino acids long. CDR3 bases: TGTGCCAGCAGCGTAGGTAGGGGGCGAGGGGCCAACGTCCTGACTTTC. Its translation is CASSVGRGRGANVLTF.